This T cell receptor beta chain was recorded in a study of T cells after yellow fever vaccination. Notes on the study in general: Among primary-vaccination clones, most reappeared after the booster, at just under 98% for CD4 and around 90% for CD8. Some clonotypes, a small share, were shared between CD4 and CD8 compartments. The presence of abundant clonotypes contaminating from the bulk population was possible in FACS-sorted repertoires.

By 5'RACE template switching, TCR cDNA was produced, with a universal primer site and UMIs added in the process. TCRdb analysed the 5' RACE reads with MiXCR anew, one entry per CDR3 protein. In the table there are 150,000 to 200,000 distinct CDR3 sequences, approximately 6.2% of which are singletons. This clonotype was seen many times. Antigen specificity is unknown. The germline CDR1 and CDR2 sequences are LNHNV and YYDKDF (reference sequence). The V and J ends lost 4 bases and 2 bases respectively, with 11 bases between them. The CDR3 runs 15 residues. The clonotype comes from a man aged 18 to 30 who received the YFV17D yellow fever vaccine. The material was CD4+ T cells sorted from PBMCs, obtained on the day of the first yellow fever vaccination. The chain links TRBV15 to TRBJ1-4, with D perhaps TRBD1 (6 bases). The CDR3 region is CATSTAGATNEKLFF. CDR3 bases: TGTGCCACCAGCACAGCAGGGGCTACTAATGAAAAACTGTTTTTT.